The 10 T cell receptor beta chains presented below share a single source sample, sequenced in a study of cytomegalovirus exposure and HLA in healthy donors. PCR amplification relied on 60 Vbeta primers (plus 13 Jbeta primers). TCRdb's table, derived via immunoSEQ multiplex PCR, lists solely in-frame clones and lacks some. Among approximately 100,000 clones, approximately 76% were seen once, and the ten largest hold over 7%. The material sequenced was PBMCs. The receptors derive from a woman aged 45-60 years in good health and CMV-seropositive.

The rearrangement links TRBV20-1 to TRBJ1-1; perhaps TRBD1 as D (6 bases). The germline V gene has CDR1 DFQATT and CDR2 SNEGSKA (reference sequence). The CDR3 is 11 residues long. With 6 bases removed from V and 4 bases from J, the gap between germline ends came to 9 bases. The CDR3 DNA reads as TGCAGTGCAGGGGGGGCCACTGAAGCTTTCTTT. This encodes CSAGGATEAFF.

V usage is TRBV6-5 and J usage is TRBJ1-5, with 8 bases identical to TRBD1. V shed 6 bases, J shed 2 bases, and the junction held 6 bases outside the gene matches. Germline lookup yields CDR1 MNHEY and CDR2 SVGAGI. This CDR3 contains 15 residues. The CDR3, as DNA: TGTGCCAGCAGCACGACAGGGGCGGGCAATCAGCCCCAGCATTTT. The encoded protein is CASSTTGAGNQPQHF.

This clone was counted a few times. DNA for the CDR3: TGTGCTAGTGGTTTGGTGGGACAGGGGTCTGGGTTAGCCAAAAACATTCAGTACTTC. It yields the protein CASGLVGQGSGLAKNIQYF. The gene calls are TRBV12-5 and TRBJ2-4; 10 bases map to TRBD1. The V gene end was trimmed by 0 bases and the J gene end by 0 bases; junction bases not matched to a gene: 8. The CDR3 consists of 19 residues. Germline lookup yields CDR1 LGHNT and CDR2 FRNRAP.

The chain uses TRBV5-1 and TRBJ2-7; D may be TRBD1 (5 bases). The ends were cut back, 4 bases at V and 5 bases at J, with 10 bases in the middle. The CDR3 has 12 amino acids. Germline CDR1 reads SGHRS; CDR2 reads YFSETQ. CDR3 DNA sequence: TGCGCCAGCAGCGCGACAGTCGACGAGCAGTACTTC. This codes for CASSATVDEQYF.

This chain connects TRBV5-6 to TRBJ2-1; D gene unclear. This CDR3 comprises 12 residues. Trimming took 4 bases from V and 4 from J, leaving 6 bases between them. Looked up from germline, CDR1 is SGHDT and CDR2 is YYEEEE. CDR3 region: CASSPRYNEQFF. CDR3 sequence (DNA): TGTGCCAGCAGCCCCAGGTACAATGAGCAGTTCTTC.

The DNA for the CDR3 is TGTGCCAGCAGCTTAGACAGGTCAGGGGTGGACACTGAAGCTTTCTTT. Translation gives CASSLDRSGVDTEAFF. The chain is built from TRBV7-9 and TRBJ1-1; possible D gene TRBD1, 6 bases. V shed 1 base and J shed 3 bases, with 15 bases lying between them. Germline CDR1 reads SEHNR; CDR2 reads FQNEAQ (reference sequence). This CDR3 contains 16 residues.

Written as DNA, the CDR3 is TGTGCCAGCAGCAACGGACAGGGCCCAGATACGCAGTATTTT. It translates to CASSNGQGPDTQYF. This chain uses TRBV9 with TRBJ2-3, with 8 positions matching TRBD1. The CDR3 loop spans 14 amino acids. Germline CDR1 is SGDLS and CDR2 is YYNGEE. V lost 4 bases, J lost 4 bases, and 5 bases stayed unmatched.

In its sample, this clone was seen a few times. The chain joins TRBV5-3 to TRBJ1-5; 7 positions match TRBD1. TRBV5-3 is flagged as an ORF with uncertain function. The CDR3 sequence is 18 residues long. V lost 3 bases and J lost 0; bases outside the gene matches: 12. CDR3 nucleotide sequence: TGTGCCAGAAGCTGTCCGGGACAGTTATTCCATAGCAATCAGCCCCAGCATTTT. Translated, it gives CARSCPGQLFHSNQPQHF.

The chain employs TRBV5-5 and TRBJ1-5; D possibly corresponds to TRBD1 (5 bases). Germline V gives CDR1 SGHKS, CDR2 YYEKEE (reference sequence). This CDR3 region has 16 residues. V lost 6 bases and J lost 0, with 16 bases in between. The CDR3 loop reads CASMTGTPDSNQPQHF. The CDR3 nucleotides are TGTGCCAGCATGACCGGGACTCCTGATAGCAATCAGCCCCAGCATTTT.

A few counts support this clone. The chain combines TRBV2 with TRBJ2-5; no clear D gene. With 5 bases removed from V and 5 bases from J, the gap between germline ends came to 9 bases. In germline, CDR1 is SNHLY, CDR2 FYNNEI. The CDR3 is made up of 12 amino acids. The DNA for the CDR3 is TGTGCCAGCAGTCCTAGTGGGGAGACCCAGTACTTC. As protein: CASSPSGETQYF.